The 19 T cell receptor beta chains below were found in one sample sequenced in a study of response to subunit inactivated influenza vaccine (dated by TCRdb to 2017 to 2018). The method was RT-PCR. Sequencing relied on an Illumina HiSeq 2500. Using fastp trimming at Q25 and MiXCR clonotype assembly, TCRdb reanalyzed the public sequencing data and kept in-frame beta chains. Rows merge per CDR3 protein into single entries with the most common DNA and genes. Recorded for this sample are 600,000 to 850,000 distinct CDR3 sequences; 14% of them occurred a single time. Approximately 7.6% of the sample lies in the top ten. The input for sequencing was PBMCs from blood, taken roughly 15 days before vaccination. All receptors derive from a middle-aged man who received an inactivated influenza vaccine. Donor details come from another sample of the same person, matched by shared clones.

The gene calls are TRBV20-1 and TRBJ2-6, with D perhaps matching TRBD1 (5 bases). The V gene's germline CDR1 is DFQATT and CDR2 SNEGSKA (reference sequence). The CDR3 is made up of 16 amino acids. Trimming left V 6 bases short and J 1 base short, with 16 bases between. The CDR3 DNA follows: TGCAGTGCCTGGACACAAGGAAGGTCTGGGGCCAACGTCCTGACTTTC. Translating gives CSAWTQGRSGANVLTF.

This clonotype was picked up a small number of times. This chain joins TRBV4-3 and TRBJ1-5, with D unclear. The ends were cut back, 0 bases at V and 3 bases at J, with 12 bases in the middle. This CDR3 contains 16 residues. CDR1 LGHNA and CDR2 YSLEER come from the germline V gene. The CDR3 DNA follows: TGCGCCAGCAGCCAAGATCCAGGAGGACTCAATCAGCCCCAGCATTTT. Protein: CASSQDPGGLNQPQHF.

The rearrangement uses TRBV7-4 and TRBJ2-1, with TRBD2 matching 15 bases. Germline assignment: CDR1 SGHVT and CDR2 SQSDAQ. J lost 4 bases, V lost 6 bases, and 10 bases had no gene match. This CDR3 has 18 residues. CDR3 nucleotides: TGTGCCAGCAGGCCCGGACTAGCGGGAGGGCCTGGTTACAATGAGCAGTTCTTC. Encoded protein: CASRPGLAGGPGYNEQFF.

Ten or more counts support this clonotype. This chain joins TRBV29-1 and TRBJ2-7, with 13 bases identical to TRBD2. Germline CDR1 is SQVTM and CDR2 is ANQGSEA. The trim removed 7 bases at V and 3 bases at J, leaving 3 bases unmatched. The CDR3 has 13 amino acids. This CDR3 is CSARLAGGYEQYF. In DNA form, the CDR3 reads TGCAGCGCCCGACTAGCGGGGGGCTACGAGCAGTACTTC.

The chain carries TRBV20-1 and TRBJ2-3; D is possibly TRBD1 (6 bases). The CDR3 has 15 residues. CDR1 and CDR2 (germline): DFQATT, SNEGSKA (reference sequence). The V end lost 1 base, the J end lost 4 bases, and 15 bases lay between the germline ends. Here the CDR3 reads CSARVWDQGSDTQYF. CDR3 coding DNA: TGCAGTGCTAGAGTTTGGGACCAGGGGTCAGATACGCAGTATTTT.

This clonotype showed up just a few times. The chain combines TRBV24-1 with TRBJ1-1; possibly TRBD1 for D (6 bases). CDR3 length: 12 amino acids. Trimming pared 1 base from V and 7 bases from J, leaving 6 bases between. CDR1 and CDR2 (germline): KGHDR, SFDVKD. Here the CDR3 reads CATSDFRGEAFF. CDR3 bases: TGTGCCACCAGTGATTTCAGGGGTGAAGCTTTCTTT.

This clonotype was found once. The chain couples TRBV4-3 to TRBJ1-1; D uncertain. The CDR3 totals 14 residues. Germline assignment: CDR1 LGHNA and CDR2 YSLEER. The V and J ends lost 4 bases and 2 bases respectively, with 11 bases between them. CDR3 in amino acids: CASSRGTENTEAFF. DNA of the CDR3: TGCGCCAGCAGCCGTGGAACGGAAAACACTGAAGCTTTCTTT.

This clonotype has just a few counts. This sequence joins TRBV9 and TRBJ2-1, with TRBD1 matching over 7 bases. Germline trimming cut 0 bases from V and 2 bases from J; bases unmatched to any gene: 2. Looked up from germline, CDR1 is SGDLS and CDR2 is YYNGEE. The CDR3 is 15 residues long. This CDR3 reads CASSVGQGAYNEQFF. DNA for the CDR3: TGTGCCAGCAGCGTAGGGCAGGGGGCCTACAATGAGCAGTTCTTC.

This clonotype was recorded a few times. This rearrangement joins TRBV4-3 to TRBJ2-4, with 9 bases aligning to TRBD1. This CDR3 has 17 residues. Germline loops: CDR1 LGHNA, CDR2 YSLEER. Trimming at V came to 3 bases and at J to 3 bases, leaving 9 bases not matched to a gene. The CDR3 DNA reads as TGCGCCAGCAGCCACGTAAAGCCGGGACAGGGCAAAAACATTCAGTACTTC. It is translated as CASSHVKPGQGKNIQYF.

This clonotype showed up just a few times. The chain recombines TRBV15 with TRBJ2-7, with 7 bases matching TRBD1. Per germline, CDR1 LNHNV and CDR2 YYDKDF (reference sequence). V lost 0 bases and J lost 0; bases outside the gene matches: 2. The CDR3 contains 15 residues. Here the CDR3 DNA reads TGTGCCACCAGCAGAGAGGGGACAGACTCCTACGAGCAGTACTTC. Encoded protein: CATSREGTDSYEQYF.

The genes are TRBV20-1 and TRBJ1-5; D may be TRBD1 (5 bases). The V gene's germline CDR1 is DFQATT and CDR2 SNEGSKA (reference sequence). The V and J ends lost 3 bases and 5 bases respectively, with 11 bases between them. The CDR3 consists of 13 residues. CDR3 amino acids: CSARYQGHQPQHF. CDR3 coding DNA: TGCAGTGCTAGGTATCAGGGCCATCAGCCCCAGCATTTT.

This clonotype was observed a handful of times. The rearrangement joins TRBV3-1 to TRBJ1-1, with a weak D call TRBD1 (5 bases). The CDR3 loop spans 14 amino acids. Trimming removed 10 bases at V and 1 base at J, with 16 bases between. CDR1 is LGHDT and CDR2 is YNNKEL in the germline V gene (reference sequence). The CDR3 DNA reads TGTGCCACCTCCTCTTCCGGGGGGAACACTGAAGCTTTCTTT. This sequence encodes CATSSSGGNTEAFF.

CDR3 coding DNA: TGTGCCAGCAGCCACACCCGGGACCGGGATAATGAAAAACTGTTTTTT. Translated, it gives CASSHTRDRDNEKLFF. This rearrangement joins TRBV5-6 to TRBJ1-4, with D possibly matching TRBD1 (5 bases). V was clipped by 4 bases and J by 4 bases, with 17 bases between them. The V gene's germline CDR1 is SGHDT and CDR2 YYEEEE. CDR3 length equals 16 residues.

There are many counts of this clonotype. CDR3 amino acids: CASSVVFGIMWRGVTYEQYF. The CDR3 DNA reads as TGTGCCAGCAGCGTAGTATTTGGAATAATGTGGCGGGGGGTCACCTACGAGCAGTACTTC. This rearrangement joins TRBV9 to TRBJ2-7, with 8 bases fitting TRBD2. Per the germline V gene, CDR1 is SGDLS and CDR2 is YYNGEE. CDR3 length equals 20 residues. V was pared by 0 bases and J by 2 bases, with 19 bases of the junction left unmatched. Using reference TRBV9 and TRBJ2-7 for the parts outside the CDR3, the full variable domain is DSGVTQTPKHLITATGQRVTLRCSPRSGDLSVYWYQQSLDQGLQFLIQYYNGEERAKGNILERFSAQQFPDLHSELNLSSLELGDSALYFCASSVVFGIMWRGVTYEQYFGPGTRLTVT.

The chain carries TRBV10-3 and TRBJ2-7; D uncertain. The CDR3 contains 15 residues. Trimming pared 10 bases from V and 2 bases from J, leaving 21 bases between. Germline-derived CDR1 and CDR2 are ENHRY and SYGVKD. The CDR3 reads CATRNGPGQTYEQYF. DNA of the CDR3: TGTGCCACCAGGAACGGACCGGGCCAAACCTACGAGCAGTACTTC.

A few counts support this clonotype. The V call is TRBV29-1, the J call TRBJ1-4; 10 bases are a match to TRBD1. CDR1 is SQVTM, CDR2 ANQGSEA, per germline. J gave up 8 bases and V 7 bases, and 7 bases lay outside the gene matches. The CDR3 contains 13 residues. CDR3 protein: CSADRGRGEKLFF. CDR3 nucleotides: TGCAGCGCCGACAGGGGGCGCGGAGAAAAACTGTTTTTT.

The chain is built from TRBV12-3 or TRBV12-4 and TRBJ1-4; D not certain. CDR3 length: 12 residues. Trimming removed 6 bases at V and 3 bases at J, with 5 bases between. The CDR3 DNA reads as TGTGCCAGCAGGCTCTCTAATGAAAAACTGTTTTTT. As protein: CASRLSNEKLFF.

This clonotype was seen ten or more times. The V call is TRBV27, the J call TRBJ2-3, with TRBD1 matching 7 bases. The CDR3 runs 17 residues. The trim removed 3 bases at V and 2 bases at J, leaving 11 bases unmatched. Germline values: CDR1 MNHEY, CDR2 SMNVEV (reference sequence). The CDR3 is CASSLLQGSWDTDTQYF. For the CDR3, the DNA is TGTGCCAGCAGTTTGTTACAGGGGTCGTGGGACACAGATACGCAGTATTTT.

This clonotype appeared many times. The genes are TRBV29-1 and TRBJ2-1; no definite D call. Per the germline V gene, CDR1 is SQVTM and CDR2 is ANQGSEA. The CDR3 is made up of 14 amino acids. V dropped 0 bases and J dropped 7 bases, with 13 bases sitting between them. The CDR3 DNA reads TGCAGCGTTGAAGATGGGCGAGGTGTGAATGAGCAGTTCTTC. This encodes CSVEDGRGVNEQFF.